Below, 25 T cell receptor beta chains from the same sample are listed, as sequenced in a study of shared clonotypes between healthy human individuals. Assay used: immunoSEQ multiplex PCR; TCRdb lists only in-frame clones, some missing. The table has 400,000 to 600,000 clones, roughly 95% seen once; the top ten hold about 0.06%. The sample taken for sequencing was naive CD4+ T cells sorted from blood. The subset: CD45RA+ positively selected. These TCRs come from a woman under 40 in good health.

The chain joins TRBV5-4 to TRBJ2-5; TRBD1 or TRBD2 may be the D gene (5 bases each). The CDR3 has 17 amino acids. Germline loops: CDR1 SGHNT, CDR2 YYREEE (reference sequence). Trimming shortened V by 5 bases and J by 5 bases, and 25 bases separated the two germline ends. CDR3 sequence: CASRPFGMGESWETQYF. In nucleotides, the CDR3 is TGTGCCAGCAGACCCTTCGGGATGGGGGAGTCGTGGGAGACCCAGTACTTC.

The chain joins TRBV25-1 to TRBJ1-4; 7 bases are a match to TRBD1. Germline V CDR1 and CDR2: MGHDK, SYGVNS. The CDR3 covers 16 residues. V shed 10 bases, J shed 6 bases, and the junction held 17 bases outside the gene matches. The CDR3 sequence is CATSGTVGKFDEKLFF. Written as DNA, the CDR3 is TGTGCCACCTCTGGGACAGTGGGGAAATTTGATGAAAAACTGTTTTTT.

The genes are TRBV19 and TRBJ2-1, with TRBD1 matching over 11 bases. The germline V gene has CDR1 LNHDA and CDR2 SQIVND (reference sequence). The length of the CDR3 is 16 residues. V was pared by 1 base and J by 6 bases, with 5 bases of the junction left unmatched. The chain's CDR3 is CASSIGDRGSGNEQFF. The CDR3 DNA follows: TGTGCCAGTAGTATAGGGGACAGGGGGTCTGGCAATGAGCAGTTCTTC.

The chain employs TRBV6-1 and TRBJ1-4; TRBD1 matches at 12 bases. Germline V CDR1 and CDR2: MNHNS, SASEGT. The CDR3 contains 15 residues. Trimming took 3 bases from V and 9 from J; bases not matched to a gene: 5. The CDR3 loop reads CASSDKGQGAQKLFF. The CDR3 DNA is TGTGCCAGCAGTGATAAGGGACAGGGGGCCCAAAAACTGTTTTTT.

This chain links TRBV5-1 with TRBJ2-7; maybe TRBD2 (6 bases). Germline V CDR1 and CDR2: SGHRS, YFSETQ. The CDR3 is 15 residues long. Between the trimmed V and J ends, which lost 0 bases and 6 bases, there was a span of 16 bases. Written as DNA, the CDR3 is TGCGCCAGCAGCTTGGGGGTGGGAGGAGGTATCGAGCAGTACTTC. Protein sequence: CASSLGVGGGIEQYF.

The rearrangement links TRBV27 to TRBJ2-5, with D possibly TRBD2 on 6 matching bases. From germline, CDR1 is MNHEY and CDR2 SMNVEV (reference sequence). This CDR3 has 15 residues. V lost 2 bases to trimming and J lost 5 bases, with 15 bases between them. CDR3 region: CASSLGSGSWETQYF. The CDR3 nucleotides are TGTGCCAGCAGTTTAGGGTCCGGGAGTTGGGAGACCCAGTACTTC.

The J gene is TRBJ2-1, the V gene TRBV10-1; 8 bases map to TRBD2. The CDR3 covers 16 residues. Germline CDR1 and CDR2: WNHNN and SYGVQD (reference sequence). After removal of 2 bases from V and 4 bases from J, the junction contained 7 bases not matched to a gene. The CDR3 sequence: CASSEISGSRYNEQFF. The CDR3 bases are TGCGCCAGCAGTGAGATCAGCGGGAGTAGATACAATGAGCAGTTCTTC.

The chain joins TRBV6-5 to TRBJ1-5; 7 bases are shared with TRBD1. V dropped 2 bases and J dropped 7; count of bases not matched to a gene: 5. This CDR3 comprises 14 residues. Germline lookup yields CDR1 MNHEY and CDR2 SVGAGI. This CDR3 is CASSYGQASQPQHF. Written as DNA, the CDR3 is TGTGCCAGCAGTTACGGACAGGCTAGCCAGCCCCAGCATTTT.

This sequence joins TRBV28 and TRBJ1-5, with TRBD1 matching over 12 bases. Germline assignment: CDR1 MDHEN and CDR2 SYDVKM. The CDR3 consists of 17 residues. Trimming at V came to 5 bases and at J to 4 bases, leaving 9 bases not matched to a gene. The CDR3 coding sequence is TGTGCCAGCAGTGGCTCCGGGACAGGGGGCAGGAATCAGCCCCAGCATTTT. Translated: CASSGSGTGGRNQPQHF.

The chain joins TRBV19 to TRBJ1-4; TRBD1 aligns across 7 bases. Unmatched junction bases numbered 17, after V lost 7 bases and J lost 6 bases. CDR3 length: 17 residues. The germline V gene encodes CDR1 LNHDA and CDR2 SQIVND (reference sequence). The CDR3 region is CASTPRGDGLDHEKLFF. The CDR3 bases are TGTGCCAGTACCCCCAGGGGGGACGGACTAGATCATGAAAAACTGTTTTTT.

The chain has TRBV5-4 and TRBJ2-5; 10 bases align to TRBD2. The CDR3 runs to 16 residues. After removal of 1 base from V and 4 bases from J, the junction contained 7 bases not matched to a gene. Germline CDR1 is SGHNT and CDR2 is YYREEE (reference sequence). In nucleotides, the CDR3 is TGTGCCAGCAGCTTGCGCCTAGCGGGAGACGTAGAGACCCAGTACTTC. Translated: CASSLRLAGDVETQYF.

This clone showed up just once. CDR3 residues: CASSPTREREQYF. In DNA, the CDR3 is TGTGCCAGCAGCCCGACTAGGGAGAGGGAGCAGTACTTC. This chain joins TRBV7-2 and TRBJ2-7; perhaps TRBD2 as D (6 bases). Trimming stripped 5 bases from V and 7 bases from J, with 15 bases between. CDR3 length equals 13 residues. Germline V CDR1 and CDR2: SGHTA, FQGNSA.

This chain connects TRBV10-3 to TRBJ2-1, with D perhaps matching TRBD1 or TRBD2 (5 bases each). This CDR3 has 13 amino acids. Per the germline V gene, CDR1 is ENHRY and CDR2 is SYGVKD. Between the trimmed V and J ends, which lost 4 bases and 5 bases, there was a span of 9 bases. The CDR3 coding sequence is TGTGCCATCAGTGGTGGGACGGACAATGAGCAGTTCTTC. Protein sequence: CAISGGTDNEQFF.

The CDR3 DNA sequence: TGTGCCAGCAGAAAACAGGGGTACGAGCAGTACTTC. Translating it yields CASRKQGYEQYF. V and J are TRBV28 and TRBJ2-7; 7 nucleotides align to TRBD1. J lost 4 bases, V lost 6 bases, and 3 bases had no gene match. Germline CDR1 reads MDHEN; CDR2 reads SYDVKM. This CDR3 is built from 12 residues.

This chain connects TRBV27 to TRBJ1-6; tentative D call: TRBD1 (6 bases). V was shortened by 3 bases and J by 7 bases, with 13 bases between the two germline ends. CDR3 size: 15 residues. CDR1 is MNHEY and CDR2 is SMNVEV in the germline V gene (reference sequence). The CDR3 DNA reads TGTGCCAGCAGTTTTGGGGCAGGGGCCAATTCACCCCTCCACTTT. It encodes CASSFGAGANSPLHF.

The rearrangement uses TRBV5-4 and TRBJ1-2; D not certain. The CDR3 is made up of 15 amino acids. In germline, CDR1 is SGHNT, CDR2 YYREEE (reference sequence). Trimming removed 5 bases from V and 3 bases from J, with 17 bases in between. The CDR3 region has the DNA TGTGCCAGCAGAGAAGACCCAAAGTTGGACTATGGCTACACCTTC. Its protein is CASREDPKLDYGYTF.

The gene calls are TRBV18 and TRBJ2-7; 9 nucleotides agree with TRBD1. Germline-derived CDR1 and CDR2 are KGHSH and LQKENI. Losses at the gene ends were 6 bases for V and 2 bases for J; bases not matched to a gene: 11. The CDR3 covers 16 residues. The CDR3 bases are TGTGCCAGCTCCTTAAACCGGGACAGGGCACCCTACGAGCAGTACTTC. It is translated as CASSLNRDRAPYEQYF.

Here the CDR3 DNA reads TGTGCCACCAGCAGAGGACAGGACTCCTACGAGCAGTACTTC. The encoded protein is CATSRGQDSYEQYF. The genes are TRBV15 and TRBJ2-7; TRBD1 is a possible D gene (6 bases). The CDR3 runs to 14 residues. Germline CDR1 and CDR2: LNHNV and YYDKDF (reference sequence). Trimming pared 1 base from V and 0 bases from J, leaving 7 bases between.

This clone came up a few times. The sample holds other DNA sequences that translate to the same CDR3. This chain links TRBV2 with TRBJ2-7; 12 positions match TRBD2. J gave up 3 bases and V 0 bases, and 0 bases lay outside the gene matches. The CDR3 length is 15 residues. In germline, CDR1 is SNHLY, CDR2 FYNNEI. The chain's CDR3 is CASSEATSGSYEQYF. In nucleotides, the CDR3 is TGTGCCAGCAGTGAAGCGACTAGCGGGAGCTACGAGCAGTACTTC.

The V and J genes are TRBV5-5 and TRBJ2-7; no definite D call. Germline CDR1 SGHKS, CDR2 YYEKEE (reference sequence). This CDR3 contains 11 residues. Trimming pared 4 bases from V and 4 bases from J, leaving 6 bases between. CDR3 amino acids: CASSVSYEQYF. CDR3 nucleotides: TGTGCCAGCAGCGTTTCATACGAGCAGTACTTC.

The chain recombines TRBV15 with TRBJ1-2, with a tentative D call TRBD1 (6 bases). Germline-derived CDR1 and CDR2 are LNHNV and YYDKDF (reference sequence). Deletions cut 8 bases from V and 2 bases from J, with 18 bases between. This CDR3 comprises 15 residues. CDR3 sequence (DNA): TGTGCCACCCAGGACAGTCGAGGAATAAACTATGGCTACACCTTC. Translation gives CATQDSRGINYGYTF. The full variable domain, with the rest looked up from reference TRBV15 and TRBJ1-2, is DAMVIQNPRYQVTQFGKPVTLSCSQTLNHNVMYWYQQKSSQAPKLLFHYYDKDFNNEADTPDNFQSRRPNTSFCFLDIRSPGLGDTAMYLCATQDSRGINYGYTFGSGTRLTVV.

The V call is TRBV4-1, the J call TRBJ2-7; D is unresolved. V gave up 10 bases and J gave up 3 bases, with 4 bases separating them. This CDR3 is built from 9 residues. CDR1 and CDR2 from the germline V gene are MGHRA and YSYEKL. CDR3 protein: CAIHYEQYF. CDR3 DNA: TGCGCCATTCACTACGAGCAGTACTTC.

This chain links TRBV2 with TRBJ1-1; D is uncertain. The germline V and J ends were trimmed by 2 bases and 0 bases, with 13 bases remaining between them. CDR1 SNHLY and CDR2 FYNNEI come from the germline V gene. This CDR3 comprises 16 residues. CDR3 amino acids: CASSERPFIVNTEAFF. The CDR3 DNA follows: TGTGCCAGCAGTGAACGACCGTTCATTGTGAACACTGAAGCTTTCTTT. Complete variable domain (other parts from reference TRBV2 and TRBJ1-1): EPEVTQTPSHQVTQMGQEVILRCVPISNHLYFYWYRQILGQKVEFLVSFYNNEISEKSEIFDDQFSVERPDGSNFTLKIRSTKLEDSAMYFCASSERPFIVNTEAFFGQGTRLTVV.

This clone came up once. This chain joins TRBV18 and TRBJ2-3; 10 bases agree with TRBD1. The germline gives CDR1 KGHSH, CDR2 LQKENI. CDR3 length: 14 residues. Losses at the gene ends were 4 bases for V and 10 bases for J; bases not matched to a gene: 8. The CDR3 here is CASSQTTGGRAQYF. CDR3 DNA sequence: TGTGCCAGCTCACAGACGACAGGGGGCAGGGCGCAGTATTTT.

This sequence joins TRBV5-6 and TRBJ2-3; D ambiguous. V lost 4 bases and J lost 4, with 7 bases in between. This CDR3 has 12 residues. Germline-derived CDR1 and CDR2 are SGHDT and YYEEEE. The CDR3 nucleotides read TGTGCCAGCAGCCGTTGGTCAGATACGCAGTATTTT. Translation: CASSRWSDTQYF.